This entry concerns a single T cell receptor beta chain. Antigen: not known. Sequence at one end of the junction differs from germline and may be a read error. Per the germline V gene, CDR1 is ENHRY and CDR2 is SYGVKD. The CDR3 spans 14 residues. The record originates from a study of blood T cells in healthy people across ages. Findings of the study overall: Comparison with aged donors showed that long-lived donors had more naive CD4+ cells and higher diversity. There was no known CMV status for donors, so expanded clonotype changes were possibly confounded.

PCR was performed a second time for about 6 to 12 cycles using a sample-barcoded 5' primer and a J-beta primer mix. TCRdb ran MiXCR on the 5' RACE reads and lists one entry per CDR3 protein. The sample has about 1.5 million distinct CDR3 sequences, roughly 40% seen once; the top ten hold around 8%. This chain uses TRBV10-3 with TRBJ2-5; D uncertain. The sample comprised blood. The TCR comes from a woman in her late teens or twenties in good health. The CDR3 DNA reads TGCGCCATCAGTGACGCGACGGTCTTCGGCGAGCGGTACTTC. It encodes CAISDATVFGERYF.